This T cell receptor (beta chain) came from a study of T-cell memory formation after mild COVID-19. This clonotype was picked up a small number of times. V lost 7 bases and J lost 4; bases outside the gene matches: 3. This CDR3 spans 13 amino acids. One entry per CDR3 protein, called by TCRdb with MiXCR from the 5' RACE reads. Here the sample spans around 250,000 distinct CDR3 sequences, over 8.5% being singletons. The V gene is TRBV12-3 or TRBV12-4, the J gene TRBJ1-4, with 7 positions matching TRBD1. The specimen was PBMCs or a T cell subset sorted from them (not recorded which). The clonotype originates from a man between 18 and 35 years old who had mild COVID-19 (a few samples of this study predate the infection). Cell type and time point are not known. The DNA of the CDR3 is TGTGCCAGCACCGGGACAGATAATGAAAAACTGTTTTTT. Translation: CASTGTDNEKLFF.